Listed below are T cell receptor beta chains from one sample, sequenced in a study of T cell responses to AZD1222 COVID-19 vaccine. This table comes from immunoSEQ multiplex PCR, and its TCRdb copy is limited to in-frame clones, with some not included. The sample contains 80,000 or so clones, more than 60% of which appear only once. This sample comprised peripheral blood, obtained 28 days after the second dose of the MenACWY control vaccine. These receptors were taken from an adult who received the MenACWY meningococcal vaccine as a control. Each CDR3 is given with its conserved first and last residue. The D gene is left open where the match is weak. Clone size appears in some rows only: once, few, many, or a class for an expanded clone.

TRBV27	-	TRBJ2-2	-	TGTGCCAGCAGTCCGGTGAACACCGGGGAGCTGTTTTTT	CASSPVNTGELFF
TRBV27	TRBD2	TRBJ2-3	-	TGTGCCAGCAGGTTCCGCGGGGGGCGCGGAGATACGCAGTATTTT	CASRFRGGRGDTQYF
TRBV7-8	TRBD1	TRBJ2-7	-	TGTGCCAGCAGCTTAGTTCGGGTAGGAACGACAGGGAACTACGAGCAGTACTTC	CASSLVRVGTTGNYEQYF
TRBV12-5	-	TRBJ1-5	-	TGTGCTAGTATTAAAGGGGCCCGCGATCAGCCCCAGCATTTT	CASIKGARDQPQHF
TRBV10-2	-	TRBJ1-2	once	TGCGCCAGCAGCGCCGGGATCTCGGACCGTGGCTACACCTTC	CASSAGISDRGYTF
TRBV7-2	TRBD1	TRBJ1-6	-	TGTGCCAGCAGCTTAGGGACAGGGACCCATTCACCCCTCCACTTT	CASSLGTGTHSPLHF
TRBV5-1	TRBD2	TRBJ2-1	few	TGCGCCAGCAGCTTGGGACTAGCTGAGGTGGATGAGCAGTTCTTC	CASSLGLAEVDEQFF
TRBV28	-	TRBJ2-3	-	TGTGCCAGCGCATTGGCAGGGCCAATCACAGATACGCAGTATTTT	CASALAGPITDTQYF
TRBV28	-	TRBJ1-2	-	TGTGCCAGCAGTTTTTCGTTTTTCGGGGGGAGGGGCTACACCTTC	CASSFSFFGGRGYTF
TRBV7-3	-	TRBJ2-5	-	TGTGCCAGCAGCTCGGGTGGAGGGGGTGAGACCCAGTACTTC	CASSSGGGGETQYF
TRBV9	-	TRBJ1-3	-	TGTGCCAGCAGCGATGAATTTCCGGGAGCCTCTGGAAACACCATATATTTT	CASSDEFPGASGNTIYF
TRBV5-1	TRBD1	TRBJ2-2	-	TGCGCCAGCAGAACGGGACAGCAGACCGGGGAGCTGTTTTTT	CASRTGQQTGELFF
TRBV3-1/TRBV3-2	TRBD2	TRBJ2-3	-	TGTGCCAGCAGCCGCCTGGGACTAGCGGGGACAGATACGCAGTATTTT	CASSRLGLAGTDTQYF
TRBV6-5	TRBD1	TRBJ1-1	once	TGTGCCAGCAGTTACTCGGGACAGGGGACTGAAGCTTTCTTT	CASSYSGQGTEAFF
TRBV6-2/TRBV6-3	-	TRBJ2-7	-	TGTGCCAGCAGCCTCCGGAACATAGGATCGGGGGAGCAGTACTTC	CASSLRNIGSGEQYF
TRBV30	TRBD1	TRBJ1-1	-	TGTGCCTGGAGTGGGCAGGGGGAGGGCACTGAAGCTTTCTTT	CAWSGQGEGTEAFF
TRBV27	-	TRBJ1-6	-	TGTGCCAGCAGTTTACGGGGGGCACGGAGCTCCTATAATTCACCCCTCCACTTT	CASSLRGARSSYNSPLHF
TRBV2	-	TRBJ2-7	-	TGTGCCAGCAGTGCAGAAGTACGTGGCGAGCAGTACTTC	CASSAEVRGEQYF
TRBV18	TRBD2	TRBJ2-2	-	TGTGCCAGCTCACCAAGGGGAGCGGGAGCGAACACCGGGGAGCTGTTTTTT	CASSPRGAGANTGELFF
TRBV29-1	TRBD1	TRBJ1-2	few	TGCAGCGTTGATCAACCGGACAGGATTGGCTACACCTTC	CSVDQPDRIGYTF
TRBV7-2	-	TRBJ2-1	medium-sized	TGTGCCAGCAGCTTTGGTGGTCCAGGGACCAATGAGCAGTTCTTC	CASSFGGPGTNEQFF
TRBV7-9	-	TRBJ2-1	-	TGTGCCAGCAGCTTCAGCAGTGGATACAATGAGCAGTTCTTC	CASSFSSGYNEQFF
TRBV29-1	TRBD1	TRBJ1-1	-	TGCAGCGCCGGAGGACAGGGGACAAGAACTGAAGCTTTCTTT	CSAGGQGTRTEAFF
TRBV2	-	TRBJ2-7	-	TGTGCCAGCAGCTTGGTAGGCTCCCACGAGCAGTACTTC	CASSLVGSHEQYF
TRBV5-4	-	TRBJ2-2	-	TGTGCCAGCAGCTTGAGAGGCACGAACACCGGGGAGCTGTTTTTT	CASSLRGTNTGELFF
TRBV19	-	TRBJ1-2	-	TGTGCCAGTAGTACCGTGGCGGGGGCAGGCTATGGCTACACCTTC	CASSTVAGAGYGYTF
TRBV6-5	-	TRBJ2-3	-	TGTGCCAGCAGTCGGGATTGGGCAGATACGCAGTATTTT	CASSRDWADTQYF
TRBV2	-	TRBJ1-5	-	TGTGCCAGCAGTGCTTTGCGAGAAAATCAGCCCCAGCATTTT	CASSALRENQPQHF
TRBV7-2	-	TRBJ2-5	-	TGTGCCAGCAGCTTAGTGGGCGTCTACCAAGAGACCCAGTACTTC	CASSLVGVYQETQYF
TRBV15	-	TRBJ1-1	once	TGTGCCACCAGCAGAGAACAGGGAGGGTCTGAAGCTTTCTTT	CATSREQGGSEAFF
TRBV19	-	TRBJ1-4	-	TGTGCCAGTAGTATGGGACCGCCTAATGAAAAACTGTTTTTT	CASSMGPPNEKLFF
TRBV28	-	TRBJ1-2	-	TGTGCCAGCAGTTTAAGGCAGGGAGGAGTAGGTGGCTACACCTTC	CASSLRQGGVGGYTF
TRBV19	TRBD1	TRBJ1-6	-	TGTGCCAGTAGTTCTTGGACAGGGGGCGATTCACCCCTCCACTTT	CASSSWTGGDSPLHF
TRBV29-1	-	TRBJ2-3	-	TGCAGCGTTGAAGGACTGGATAGCACAGATACGCAGTATTTT	CSVEGLDSTDTQYF
TRBV19	TRBD1	TRBJ2-1	-	TGTGCCAGTAGTAAACGGACAGGGCTGAATGAGCAGTTCTTC	CASSKRTGLNEQFF
TRBV29-1	-	TRBJ1-1	-	TGCAGCGTTGAAAGGGCAGGGAGGGACACTGAAGCTTTCTTT	CSVERAGRDTEAFF
TRBV7-2	-	TRBJ1-1	-	TGTGCCAGCGGCAATATGATGAGAGGTCGAGCTTTCTTT	CASGNMMRGRAFF
TRBV19	-	TRBJ2-5	once	TGTGCCAGTTCTTTCACAGCTCAAGAGACCCAGTACTTC	CASSFTAQETQYF
TRBV15	-	TRBJ2-2	-	TGTGCCACCAGCAGAGATGGCTACCGGGCCGGGGAGCTGTTTTTT	CATSRDGYRAGELFF
TRBV4-3	-	TRBJ2-2	-	TGCGCCAGCAGCCAAGACAGGGGTTCGACCGGGGAGCTGTTTTTT	CASSQDRGSTGELFF